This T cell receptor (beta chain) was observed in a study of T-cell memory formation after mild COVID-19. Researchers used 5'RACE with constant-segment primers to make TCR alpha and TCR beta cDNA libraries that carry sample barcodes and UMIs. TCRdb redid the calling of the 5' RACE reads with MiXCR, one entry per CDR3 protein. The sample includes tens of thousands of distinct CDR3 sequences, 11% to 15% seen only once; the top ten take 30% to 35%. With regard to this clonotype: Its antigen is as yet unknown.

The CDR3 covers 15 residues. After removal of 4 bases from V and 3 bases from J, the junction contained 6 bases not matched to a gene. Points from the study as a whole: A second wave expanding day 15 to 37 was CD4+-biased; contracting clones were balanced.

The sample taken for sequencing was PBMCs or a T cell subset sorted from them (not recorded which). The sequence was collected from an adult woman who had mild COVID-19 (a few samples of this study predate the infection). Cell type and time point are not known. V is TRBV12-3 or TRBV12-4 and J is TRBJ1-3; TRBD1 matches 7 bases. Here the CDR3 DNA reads TGTGCCAGCAGTTCCCCCAGGGGGAGTGGAAACACCATATATTTT. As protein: CASSSPRGSGNTIYF.